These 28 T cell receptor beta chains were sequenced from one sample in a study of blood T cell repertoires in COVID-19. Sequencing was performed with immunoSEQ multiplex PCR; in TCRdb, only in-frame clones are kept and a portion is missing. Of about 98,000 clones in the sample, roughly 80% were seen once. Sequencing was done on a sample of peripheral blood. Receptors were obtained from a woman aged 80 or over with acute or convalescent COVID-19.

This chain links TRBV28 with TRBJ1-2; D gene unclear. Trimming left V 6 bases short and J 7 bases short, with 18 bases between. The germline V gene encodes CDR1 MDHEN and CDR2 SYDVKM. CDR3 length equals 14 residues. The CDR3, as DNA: TGTGCCAGCAGATGGACGACGGGCGGGTCTGGCTACACCTTC. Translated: CASRWTTGGSGYTF.

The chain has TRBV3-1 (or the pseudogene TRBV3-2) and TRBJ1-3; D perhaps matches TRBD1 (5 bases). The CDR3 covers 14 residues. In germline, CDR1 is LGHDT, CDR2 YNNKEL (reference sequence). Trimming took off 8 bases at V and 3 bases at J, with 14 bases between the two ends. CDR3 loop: CASLAGGGGNTIYF. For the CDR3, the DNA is TGTGCCAGCCTCGCCGGGGGAGGTGGAAACACCATATATTTT.

The CDR3 here is CASRTPGHPDSPLHF. The CDR3 nucleotides are TGTGCCAGCAGAACGCCGGGACACCCTGATTCACCCCTCCACTTT. The chain has TRBV4-2 and TRBJ1-6; maybe TRBD1 (6 bases). V was trimmed by 6 bases and J by 8 bases, leaving 17 bases between them. Germline CDR1 and CDR2: LGHNA and YNFKEQ. The CDR3 contains 15 residues.

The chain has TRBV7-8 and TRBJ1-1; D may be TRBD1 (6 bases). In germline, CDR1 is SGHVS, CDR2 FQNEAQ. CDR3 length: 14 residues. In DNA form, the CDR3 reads TGTGCGAACCTTCCCTTGGGGGCCAACACTGAAGCTTTCTTT. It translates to CANLPLGANTEAFF.

CDR3 coding DNA: TGTGCCTGGACGAAGCGGGGGGTCCTATTCTCCTACGAGCAGTACTTC. Translated, it gives CAWTKRGVLFSYEQYF. The chain links TRBV30 to TRBJ2-7, with 9 bases matching TRBD2. Germline-derived CDR1 and CDR2 are GTSNPN and SVGIG (reference sequence). The CDR3 sequence is 16 residues long. V lost 4 bases and J lost 0; bases outside the gene matches: 10.

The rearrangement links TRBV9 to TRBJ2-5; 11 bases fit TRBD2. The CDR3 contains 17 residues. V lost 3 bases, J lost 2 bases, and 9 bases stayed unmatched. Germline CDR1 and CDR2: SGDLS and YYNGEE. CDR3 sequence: CASSASSRLAGQETQYF. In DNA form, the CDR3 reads TGTGCCAGCAGCGCAAGTTCCCGACTAGCGGGGCAAGAGACCCAGTACTTC.

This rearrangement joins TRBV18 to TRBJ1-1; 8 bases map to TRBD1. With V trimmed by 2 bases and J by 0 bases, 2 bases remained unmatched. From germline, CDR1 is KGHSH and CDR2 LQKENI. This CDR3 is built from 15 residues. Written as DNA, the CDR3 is TGTGCCAGCTCACCAGGGACAGGAATGAACACTGAAGCTTTCTTT. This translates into CASSPGTGMNTEAFF.

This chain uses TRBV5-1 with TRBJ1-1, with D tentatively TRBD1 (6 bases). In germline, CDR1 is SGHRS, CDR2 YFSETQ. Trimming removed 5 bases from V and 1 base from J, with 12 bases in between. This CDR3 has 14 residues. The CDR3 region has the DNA TGCGCCAGCAGACAGGGTGGGGGGAACACTGAAGCTTTCTTT. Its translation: CASRQGGGNTEAFF.

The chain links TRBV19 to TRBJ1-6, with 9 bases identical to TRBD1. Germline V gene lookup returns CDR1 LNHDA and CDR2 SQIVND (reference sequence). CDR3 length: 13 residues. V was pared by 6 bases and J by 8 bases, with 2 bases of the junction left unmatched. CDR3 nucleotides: TGTGCCAGTAGGCGGGACAGGGATTCACCCCTCCACTTT. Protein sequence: CASRRDRDSPLHF.

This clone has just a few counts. The CDR3 spells CASSLKPGDYGYTF. As DNA, the CDR3 is TGTGCCAGCAGTTTAAAACCAGGGGACTATGGCTACACCTTC. V is TRBV27 and J is TRBJ1-2; tentative D call: TRBD1 (6 bases). Germline CDR1 and CDR2: MNHEY and SMNVEV (reference sequence). CDR3 size: 14 residues. V lost 2 bases and J 3 bases, leaving 10 bases between the germline ends.

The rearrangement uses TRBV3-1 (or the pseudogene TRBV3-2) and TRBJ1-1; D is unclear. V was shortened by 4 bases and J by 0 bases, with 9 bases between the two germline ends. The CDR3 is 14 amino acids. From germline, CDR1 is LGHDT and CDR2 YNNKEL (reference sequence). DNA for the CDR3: TGTGCCAGCAGCCCCTCCCAGGTGAACACTGAAGCTTTCTTT. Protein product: CASSPSQVNTEAFF.

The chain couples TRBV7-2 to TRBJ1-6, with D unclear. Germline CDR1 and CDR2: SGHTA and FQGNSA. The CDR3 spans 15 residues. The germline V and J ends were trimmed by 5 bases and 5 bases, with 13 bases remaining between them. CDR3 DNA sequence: TGTGCCAGCAGCCTAGGCGCACCAAATAATTCACCCCTCCACTTT. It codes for CASSLGAPNNSPLHF. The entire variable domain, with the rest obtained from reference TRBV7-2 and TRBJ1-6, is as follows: GAGVSQSPSNKVTEKGKDVELRCDPISGHTALYWYRQSLGQGLEFLIYFQGNSAPDKSGLPSDRFSAERTGGSVSTLTIQRTQQEDSAVYLCASSLGAPNNSPLHFGNGTRLTVT.

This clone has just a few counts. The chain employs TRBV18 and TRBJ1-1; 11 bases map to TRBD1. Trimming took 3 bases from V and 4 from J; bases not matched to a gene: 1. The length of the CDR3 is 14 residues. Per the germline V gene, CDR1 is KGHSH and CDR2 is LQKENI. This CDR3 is CASSPGQGATEAFF. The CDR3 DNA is TGTGCCAGCTCACCTGGACAGGGGGCCACTGAAGCTTTCTTT. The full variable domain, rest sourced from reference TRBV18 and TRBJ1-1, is NAGVMQNPRHLVRRRGQEARLRCSPMKGHSHVYWYRQLPEEGLKFMVYLQKENIIDESGMPKERFSAEFPKEGPSILRIQQVVRGDSAAYFCASSPGQGATEAFFGQGTRLTVV.

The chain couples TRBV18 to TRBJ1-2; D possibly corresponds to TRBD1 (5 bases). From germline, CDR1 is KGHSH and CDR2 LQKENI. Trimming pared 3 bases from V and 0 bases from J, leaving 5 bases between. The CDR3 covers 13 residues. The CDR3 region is CASSPDTNYGYTF. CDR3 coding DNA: TGTGCCAGCTCACCGGACACTAACTATGGCTACACCTTC.

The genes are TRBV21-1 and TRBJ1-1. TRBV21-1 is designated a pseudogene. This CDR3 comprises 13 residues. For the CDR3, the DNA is TGTGCCAGCGGGGACTGCATGAACACTGAAGCTTTCTTT. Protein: CASGDCMNTEAFF.

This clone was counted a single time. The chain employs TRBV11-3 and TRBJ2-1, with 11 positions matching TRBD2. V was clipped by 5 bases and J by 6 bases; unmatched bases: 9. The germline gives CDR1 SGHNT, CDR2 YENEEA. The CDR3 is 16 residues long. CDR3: CASSTGTSGPVNEQFF. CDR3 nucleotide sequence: TGTGCCAGCAGCACCGGGACTAGCGGACCCGTCAATGAGCAGTTCTTC.

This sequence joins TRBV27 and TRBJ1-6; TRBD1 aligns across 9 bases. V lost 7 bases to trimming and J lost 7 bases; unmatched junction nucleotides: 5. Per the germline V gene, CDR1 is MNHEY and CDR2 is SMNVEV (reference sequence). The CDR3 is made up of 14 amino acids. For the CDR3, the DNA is TGTGCCAGCACGTCGGGGACAGGGAATTCACCCCTCCACTTT. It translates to CASTSGTGNSPLHF.

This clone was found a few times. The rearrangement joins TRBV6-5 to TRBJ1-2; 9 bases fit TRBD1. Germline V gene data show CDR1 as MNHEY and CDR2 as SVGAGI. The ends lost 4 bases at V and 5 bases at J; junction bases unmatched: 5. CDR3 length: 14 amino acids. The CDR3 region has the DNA TGTGCCAGCAGTTTAGGGACAGGGCGTTATGGCTACACCTTC. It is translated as CASSLGTGRYGYTF.

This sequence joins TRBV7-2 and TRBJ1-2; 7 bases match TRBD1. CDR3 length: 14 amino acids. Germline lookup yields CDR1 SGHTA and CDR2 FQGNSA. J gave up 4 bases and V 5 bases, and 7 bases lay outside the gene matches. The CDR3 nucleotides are TGTGCCAGCAGCGATGGGGACAGCACCTATGGCTACACCTTC. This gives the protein CASSDGDSTYGYTF.

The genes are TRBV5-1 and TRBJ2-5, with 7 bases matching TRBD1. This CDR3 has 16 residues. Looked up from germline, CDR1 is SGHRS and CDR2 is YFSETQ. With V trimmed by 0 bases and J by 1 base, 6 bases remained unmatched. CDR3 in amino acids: CASSLAGTVSQETQYF. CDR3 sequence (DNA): TGCGCCAGCAGCTTGGCCGGGACAGTATCCCAAGAGACCCAGTACTTC.

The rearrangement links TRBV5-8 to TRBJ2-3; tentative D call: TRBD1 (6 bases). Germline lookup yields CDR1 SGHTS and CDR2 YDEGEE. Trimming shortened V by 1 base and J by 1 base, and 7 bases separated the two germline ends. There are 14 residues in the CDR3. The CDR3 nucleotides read TGTGCCAGCAGCTTGAGACAGGGCACAGATACGCAGTATTTT. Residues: CASSLRQGTDTQYF.

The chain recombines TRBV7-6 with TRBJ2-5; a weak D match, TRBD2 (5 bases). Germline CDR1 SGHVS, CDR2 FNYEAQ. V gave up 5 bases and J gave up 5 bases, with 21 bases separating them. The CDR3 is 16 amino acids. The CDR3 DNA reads TGTGCCAGCAGCGCTGCAATACGCCTGGGCGGGGAGACCCAGTACTTC. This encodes CASSAAIRLGGETQYF.

DNA for the CDR3: TGTGCCAGCAGCTTCGGACAGGAGTGGAATGAGCAGTTCTTC. As protein: CASSFGQEWNEQFF. This chain links TRBV4-2 with TRBJ2-1; 7 bases are a match to TRBD1. Germline V gives CDR1 LGHNA, CDR2 YNFKEQ. With V trimmed by 5 bases and J by 7 bases, 8 bases remained unmatched. This CDR3 is 14 amino acids long.

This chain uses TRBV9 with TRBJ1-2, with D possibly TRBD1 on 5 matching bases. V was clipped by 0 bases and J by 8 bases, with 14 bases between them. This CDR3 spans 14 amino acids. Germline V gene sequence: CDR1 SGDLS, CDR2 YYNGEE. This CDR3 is CASSVDRPGGGYTF. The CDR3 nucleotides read TGTGCCAGCAGCGTAGACCGCCCCGGGGGGGGCTACACCTTC.

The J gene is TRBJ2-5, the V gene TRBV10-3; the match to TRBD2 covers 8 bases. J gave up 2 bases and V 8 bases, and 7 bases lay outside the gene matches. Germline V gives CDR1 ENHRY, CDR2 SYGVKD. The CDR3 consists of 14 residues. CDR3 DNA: TGTGCCATCTCAGTAGCGGGGAAGCAAGAGACCCAGTACTTC. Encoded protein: CAISVAGKQETQYF.

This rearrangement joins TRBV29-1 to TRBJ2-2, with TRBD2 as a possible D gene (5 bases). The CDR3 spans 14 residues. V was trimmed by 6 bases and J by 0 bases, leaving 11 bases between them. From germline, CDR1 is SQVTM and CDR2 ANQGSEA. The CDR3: CSVTGNTNTGELFF. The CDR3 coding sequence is TGCAGCGTGACCGGGAACACGAACACCGGGGAGCTGTTTTTT.

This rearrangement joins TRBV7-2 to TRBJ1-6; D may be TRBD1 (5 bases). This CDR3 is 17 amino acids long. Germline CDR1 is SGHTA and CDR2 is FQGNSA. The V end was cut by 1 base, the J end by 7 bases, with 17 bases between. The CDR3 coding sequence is TGTGCCAGCAGCTTAGGGACAACTTCCCAGTTAAATTCACCCCTCCACTTT. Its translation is CASSLGTTSQLNSPLHF.

Here the CDR3 reads CASSDGERYEQYF. In DNA, the CDR3 is TGTGCCAGCAGTGACGGGGAGCGGTACGAGCAGTACTTC. The chain recombines TRBV6-1 with TRBJ2-7; possibly TRBD2 for D (5 bases). Trimming pared 3 bases from V and 4 bases from J, leaving 10 bases between. Germline CDR1 reads MNHNS; CDR2 reads SASEGT. The CDR3 has 13 residues.